A selection of T cell receptor beta chains follows, all from one sample in a study of blood T cell repertoires in COVID-19. The method was immunoSEQ multiplex PCR; TCRdb's version includes in-frame clones alone and lacks a portion of them. The data hold 250,000 to 400,000 clones, with roughly 88% observed a single time. The sequenced material came from peripheral blood. These receptors came from a woman aged 30 to 39 with COVID-19, enrolled during active disease. The CDR3 runs from the conserved cysteine through the conserved F or W. Each record gives: V gene, J gene, clone size, D gene, CDR3 protein, CDR3 DNA. D genes are given only for firm matches. Clone size, where shown, is once, few, many, or a class for clones that have expanded.

V gene: TRBV3-1/TRBV3-2
J gene: TRBJ1-1
clone size: .
D gene: TRBD1
CDR3 protein: CASSQWTGNTEAFF
CDR3 DNA: TGTGCCAGCAGCCAATGGACAGGGAACACTGAAGCTTTCTTT

V gene: TRBV6-6
J gene: TRBJ2-7
clone size: .
D gene: TRBD1
CDR3 protein: CASSYSTGGAYEQYF
CDR3 DNA: TGTGCCAGCAGTTACTCTACAGGGGGCGCCTACGAGCAGTACTTC

V gene: TRBV29-1
J gene: TRBJ1-1
clone size: .
D gene: .
CDR3 protein: CSVVSQVNTEAFF
CDR3 DNA: TGCAGCGTTGTAAGTCAGGTGAACACTGAAGCTTTCTTT

V gene: TRBV19
J gene: TRBJ2-1
clone size: once
D gene: TRBD2
CDR3 protein: CAIGAGGPTNEQFF
CDR3 DNA: TGTGCCATCGGAGCGGGAGGGCCTACAAATGAGCAGTTCTTC

V gene: TRBV6-4
J gene: TRBJ1-1
clone size: .
D gene: .
CDR3 protein: CASSEQPAVNTEAFF
CDR3 DNA: TGTGCCAGCAGTGAACAGCCAGCCGTGAACACTGAAGCTTTCTTT

V gene: TRBV30
J gene: TRBJ1-1
clone size: .
D gene: .
CDR3 protein: CAWSSQLNTEAFF
CDR3 DNA: TGTGCCTGGAGTTCACAGTTGAACACTGAAGCTTTCTTT

V gene: TRBV7-9
J gene: TRBJ2-1
clone size: .
D gene: .
CDR3 protein: CASSLVGTGFSYNEQFF
CDR3 DNA: TGTGCCAGCAGCTTAGTTGGTACAGGGTTCTCCTACAATGAGCAGTTCTTC

V gene: TRBV9
J gene: TRBJ2-7
clone size: .
D gene: .
CDR3 protein: CASSVGPGYEQYF
CDR3 DNA: TGTGCCAGCAGCGTAGGCCCAGGGTACGAGCAGTACTTC

V gene: TRBV6-2/TRBV6-3
J gene: TRBJ2-5
clone size: .
D gene: .
CDR3 protein: CASSYPDSLKWTQYF
CDR3 DNA: TGTGCCAGCAGTTACCCCGACAGCCTCAAGTGGACCCAGTACTTC

V gene: TRBV6-6
J gene: TRBJ1-2
clone size: .
D gene: TRBD1
CDR3 protein: CASSGYRDSGYGYTF
CDR3 DNA: TGTGCCAGCAGTGGTTATCGGGACAGTGGTTATGGCTACACCTTC

V gene: TRBV11-1
J gene: TRBJ1-2
clone size: .
D gene: TRBD1
CDR3 protein: CASSLGSGTGSYGYTF
CDR3 DNA: TGTGCCAGCAGCTTAGGTTCCGGGACAGGGTCGTATGGCTACACCTTC

V gene: TRBV27
J gene: TRBJ1-5
clone size: .
D gene: TRBD1
CDR3 protein: CASSPQGAGGQPQHF
CDR3 DNA: TGTGCCAGCAGTCCACAGGGGGCTGGAGGTCAGCCCCAGCATTTT

V gene: TRBV27
J gene: TRBJ2-2
clone size: .
D gene: .
CDR3 protein: CASSLNQANAGELFF
CDR3 DNA: TGTGCCAGCAGTCTTAACCAGGCAAATGCCGGGGAGCTGTTTTTT

V gene: TRBV5-1
J gene: TRBJ1-6
clone size: .
D gene: .
CDR3 protein: CASSLYGGNGNSPLHF
CDR3 DNA: TGCGCCAGCAGCTTGTATGGAGGGAATGGTAATTCACCCCTCCACTTT

V gene: TRBV12-5
J gene: TRBJ1-2
clone size: .
D gene: .
CDR3 protein: CASGLVTGSWGDNYGYTF
CDR3 DNA: TGTGCTAGTGGTTTGGTAACCGGCAGCTGGGGGGATAACTATGGCTACACCTTC

V gene: TRBV6-5
J gene: TRBJ2-3
clone size: .
D gene: .
CDR3 protein: CASSAGAALADTQYF
CDR3 DNA: TGTGCCAGCAGCGCGGGGGCGGCCCTAGCAGATACGCAGTATTTT

V gene: TRBV14
J gene: TRBJ1-2
clone size: .
D gene: TRBD1
CDR3 protein: CASSRDRTNYGYTF
CDR3 DNA: TGTGCCAGCTCCCGGGACAGGACAAACTATGGCTACACCTTC

V gene: TRBV19
J gene: TRBJ1-5
clone size: .
D gene: .
CDR3 protein: CASSIDPQGRQPQHF
CDR3 DNA: TGTGCCAGTAGTATAGATCCACAGGGCCGACAGCCCCAGCATTTT

V gene: TRBV28
J gene: TRBJ2-7
clone size: once
D gene: .
CDR3 protein: CASSLSSANYEQYF
CDR3 DNA: TGTGCCAGCAGTTTATCAAGCGCTAACTACGAGCAGTACTTC

V gene: TRBV5-1
J gene: TRBJ2-7
clone size: .
D gene: TRBD1
CDR3 protein: CASSVRDRGYEQYF
CDR3 DNA: TGCGCCAGCAGCGTACGGGACAGGGGCTACGAGCAGTACTTC

V gene: TRBV19
J gene: TRBJ1-2
clone size: .
D gene: TRBD1
CDR3 protein: CASQGTARSYTF
CDR3 DNA: TGTGCCAGTCAGGGGACAGCGCGAAGCTACACCTTC

V gene: TRBV7-2
J gene: TRBJ2-5
clone size: .
D gene: .
CDR3 protein: CASSLGLLQETQYF
CDR3 DNA: TGTGCCAGCAGCTTAGGACTGTTGCAAGAGACCCAGTACTTC

V gene: TRBV6-5
J gene: TRBJ1-1
clone size: .
D gene: .
CDR3 protein: CASNSPGANTEAFF
CDR3 DNA: TGTGCCAGCAATTCACCGGGAGCTAACACTGAAGCTTTCTTT

V gene: TRBV13
J gene: TRBJ2-1
clone size: .
D gene: TRBD1
CDR3 protein: CASSPGTGNHNEQFF
CDR3 DNA: TGTGCCAGCAGCCCGGGGACAGGGAACCACAATGAGCAGTTCTTC

V gene: TRBV7-9
J gene: TRBJ1-1
clone size: .
D gene: .
CDR3 protein: CASSSSLNTEAFF
CDR3 DNA: TGTGCCAGCAGCTCGTCCTTGAACACTGAAGCTTTCTTT

V gene: TRBV30
J gene: TRBJ2-7
clone size: .
D gene: .
CDR3 protein: CAWSYPPGITHEQYF
CDR3 DNA: TGTGCCTGGAGTTACCCCCCAGGTATTACCCACGAGCAGTACTTC

V gene: TRBV27
J gene: TRBJ1-2
clone size: .
D gene: TRBD1
CDR3 protein: CASSKTGYYGYTF
CDR3 DNA: TGTGCCAGCAGTAAGACAGGGTACTATGGCTACACCTTC

V gene: TRBV18
J gene: TRBJ1-3
clone size: once
D gene: .
CDR3 protein: CASSPSANSGNTIYF
CDR3 DNA: TGTGCCAGCTCACCAAGTGCTAACTCTGGAAACACCATATATTTT

V gene: TRBV5-4
J gene: TRBJ2-7
clone size: .
D gene: TRBD2
CDR3 protein: CASSTAGFALEQYF
CDR3 DNA: TGTGCCAGCAGCACAGCGGGATTCGCACTCGAGCAGTACTTC

V gene: TRBV28
J gene: TRBJ1-2
clone size: .
D gene: .
CDR3 protein: CASRTGNSYYGYTF
CDR3 DNA: TGTGCCAGCAGAACAGGCAACTCTTACTATGGCTACACCTTC

V gene: TRBV7-9
J gene: TRBJ2-3
clone size: .
D gene: .
CDR3 protein: CASRSTGKDTQYF
CDR3 DNA: TGTGCCAGCAGATCCACAGGGAAGGATACGCAGTATTTT

V gene: TRBV21-1
J gene: TRBJ2-7
clone size: .
D gene: .
CDR3 protein: CASSKGALIKPQGKQYF
CDR3 DNA: TGTGCCAGCAGCAAAGGAGCCCTTATAAAACCGCAGGGAAAGCAGTACTTC

V gene: TRBV6-2/TRBV6-3
J gene: TRBJ2-7
clone size: .
D gene: TRBD2
CDR3 protein: CASSRPGTSAKYF
CDR3 DNA: TGTGCCAGCAGCCGTCCCGGGACTAGCGCGAAGTACTTC

V gene: TRBV27
J gene: TRBJ2-1
clone size: .
D gene: TRBD1
CDR3 protein: CASSTRDSSYNEQFF
CDR3 DNA: TGTGCCAGCAGTACGAGGGACAGTTCCTACAATGAGCAGTTCTTC

V gene: TRBV5-4
J gene: TRBJ2-1
clone size: .
D gene: .
CDR3 protein: CASSRELKNEQFF
CDR3 DNA: TGTGCCAGCAGCAGGGAGTTGAAAAATGAGCAGTTCTTC

V gene: TRBV18
J gene: TRBJ1-1
clone size: once
D gene: .
CDR3 protein: CASSPGTPNTEAFF
CDR3 DNA: TGTGCCAGCTCACCCGGGACACCCAACACTGAAGCTTTCTTT

V gene: TRBV7-6
J gene: TRBJ1-1
clone size: .
D gene: TRBD1
CDR3 protein: CASSPGTGREAFF
CDR3 DNA: TGTGCCAGCAGCCCTGGGACAGGGCGTGAAGCTTTCTTT

V gene: TRBV9
J gene: TRBJ2-4
clone size: .
D gene: TRBD1
CDR3 protein: CASSGWDSQNIQYF
CDR3 DNA: TGTGCCAGCAGCGGATGGGACAGTCAAAACATTCAGTACTTC

V gene: TRBV5-6
J gene: TRBJ1-1
clone size: .
D gene: .
CDR3 protein: CASSLAFRTPNTEAFF
CDR3 DNA: TGTGCCAGCAGCTTGGCATTTCGGACACCGAACACTGAAGCTTTCTTT

V gene: TRBV7-3
J gene: TRBJ2-2
clone size: once
D gene: .
CDR3 protein: CASSLAGTGELFF
CDR3 DNA: TGTGCCAGCAGCTTAGCCGGGACCGGGGAGCTGTTTTTT

V gene: TRBV6-1
J gene: TRBJ2-4
clone size: few
D gene: TRBD1
CDR3 protein: CASSEEMGQGKLAKNIQYF
CDR3 DNA: TGTGCCAGCAGTGAAGAGATGGGACAGGGCAAACTAGCCAAAAACATTCAGTACTTC

V gene: TRBV25-1
J gene: TRBJ1-5
clone size: .
D gene: TRBD1
CDR3 protein: CASSEGTGWDQPQHF
CDR3 DNA: TGTGCCAGCAGTGAAGGGACAGGGTGGGATCAGCCCCAGCATTTT

V gene: TRBV9
J gene: TRBJ2-7
clone size: .
D gene: .
CDR3 protein: CASSVNSGADEQYF
CDR3 DNA: TGTGCCAGCAGCGTTAATAGCGGAGCCGACGAGCAGTACTTC

V gene: TRBV5-1
J gene: TRBJ2-7
clone size: .
D gene: TRBD1
CDR3 protein: CASSLGQGSNEQYF
CDR3 DNA: TGCGCCAGCAGCTTGGGACAGGGGTCCAACGAGCAGTACTTC

V gene: TRBV7-2
J gene: TRBJ2-7
clone size: .
D gene: TRBD2
CDR3 protein: CASSLRLASFSYEQYF
CDR3 DNA: TGTGCCAGCAGCTTAAGACTAGCCTCATTCTCCTACGAGCAGTACTTC

V gene: TRBV7-2
J gene: TRBJ2-7
clone size: .
D gene: .
CDR3 protein: CASKLVPSAYEQYF
CDR3 DNA: TGTGCCAGCAAGTTAGTGCCTAGCGCCTACGAGCAGTACTTC

V gene: TRBV27
J gene: TRBJ2-7
clone size: .
D gene: .
CDR3 protein: CASSFEMSSYEQYF
CDR3 DNA: TGTGCCAGCAGTTTCGAAATGAGCTCCTACGAGCAGTACTTC

V gene: TRBV21-1
J gene: TRBJ2-1
clone size: .
D gene: .
CDR3 protein: CARWERGCYNEQFF
CDR3 DNA: TGTGCCAGATGGGAGCGGGGGTGCTACAATGAGCAGTTCTTC

V gene: TRBV30
J gene: TRBJ2-3
clone size: .
D gene: TRBD2
CDR3 protein: CASRAGVGTDTQYF
CDR3 DNA: TGTGCCTCCCGGGCGGGAGTGGGCACAGATACGCAGTATTTT

V gene: TRBV14
J gene: TRBJ2-5
clone size: .
D gene: TRBD2
CDR3 protein: CASSPLGLAAQETQYF
CDR3 DNA: TGTGCCAGCAGCCCGCTGGGACTAGCGGCACAAGAGACCCAGTACTTC

V gene: TRBV14
J gene: TRBJ2-5
clone size: .
D gene: TRBD1
CDR3 protein: CASSPDRAVKTQYF
CDR3 DNA: TGTGCCAGCAGCCCGGACAGGGCGGTAAAGACCCAGTACTTC

V gene: TRBV9
J gene: TRBJ2-5
clone size: .
D gene: TRBD2
CDR3 protein: CASSDPPGGSGETQYF
CDR3 DNA: TGTGCCAGCAGCGACCCCCCGGGCGGGAGTGGAGAGACCCAGTACTTC

V gene: TRBV30
J gene: TRBJ2-3
clone size: .
D gene: TRBD1
CDR3 protein: CAWSGTGGGVDTQYF
CDR3 DNA: TGTGCCTGGAGTGGGACAGGGGGAGGTGTAGATACGCAGTATTTT

V gene: TRBV5-6
J gene: TRBJ2-1
clone size: .
D gene: .
CDR3 protein: CASSFERLSYNEQFF
CDR3 DNA: TGTGCCAGCAGCTTTGAGAGACTTTCCTACAATGAGCAGTTCTTC

V gene: TRBV3-1/TRBV3-2
J gene: TRBJ2-1
clone size: .
D gene: TRBD2
CDR3 protein: CASSQGIAGTYNEQFF
CDR3 DNA: TGTGCCAGCAGCCAGGGTATAGCGGGGACGTACAATGAGCAGTTCTTC

V gene: TRBV19
J gene: TRBJ2-2
clone size: .
D gene: TRBD2
CDR3 protein: CASGQNGRKKAGELFF
CDR3 DNA: TGTGCCAGTGGTCAAAACGGGAGGAAGAAGGCCGGGGAGCTGTTTTTT

V gene: TRBV11-2
J gene: TRBJ2-7
clone size: .
D gene: .
CDR3 protein: CASSLDSSGIYEQYF
CDR3 DNA: TGTGCCAGCAGCTTAGATAGTTCGGGGATCTACGAGCAGTACTTC

V gene: TRBV13
J gene: TRBJ2-5
clone size: .
D gene: .
CDR3 protein: CASSQGLAVSSYQETQYF
CDR3 DNA: TGTGCCAGCAGCCAGGGGCTAGCGGTATCTTCGTACCAAGAGACCCAGTACTTC

V gene: TRBV19
J gene: TRBJ1-1
clone size: .
D gene: TRBD1
CDR3 protein: CASSSPRTGNTEAFF
CDR3 DNA: TGTGCCAGTAGTTCTCCCAGGACAGGGAACACTGAAGCTTTCTTT